Detailed here is one T cell receptor (beta chain). Its specificity is unknown. TCRdb independently ran MiXCR on the reads; one entry per CDR3 protein. This table has approximately 910,000 distinct CDR3 sequences, roughly 30% appearing once. This CDR3 has 13 residues. The germline V and J ends were trimmed by 10 bases and 5 bases, with 15 bases remaining between them. Germline V CDR1 and CDR2: LNHDA, SQIVND (reference sequence). The data were obtained in a study of T cell repertoires in cytomegalovirus infection. Overall study: Well-studied HLA-B-restricted epitopes and recently identified HLA-C-restricted epitopes of CMV were both used in the study. Both a matching HLA type and CMV infection were indicated by public TCR beta signatures.

Whole-study results and caveats: Carriers of CMV and the relevant HLA type were discriminated by public TCR beta frequency.

This chain joins TRBV19 and TRBJ2-1, with D perhaps matching TRBD2 (6 bases). The sample consisted of cultured CD8+ T cells from PBMCs, taken from culture after CMV antigen stimulation. The sequence came from a human donor in good health (CMV status not recorded). Some clones in this sample may be carry-over from other donors' samples. The CDR3 protein is CATSLAQNNEQFF. CDR3 nucleotides: TGTGCCACGTCCCTAGCGCAGAACAATGAGCAGTTCTTC.